This TCR beta chain was profiled in a study of PD-1 blockade in mismatch repair-deficient tumors. Produced via immunoSEQ multiplex PCR; TCRdb's table is partial and in-frame only. The top ten hold 3.9% of the sample, which has more than 30,000 clones, about 88% seen once. Every patient had mismatch repair deficiency by PCR or immunohistochemistry. A few pembrolizumab responders had their TCRs sequenced. Of note for this clone: Its antigen is unknown.

Study findings and constraints: After pembrolizumab, tumor-resident clones rose rapidly, then generally contracted before radiologic responses.

The germline V and J ends were trimmed by 2 bases and 3 bases, with 19 bases remaining between them. CDR1 is LNHNV, CDR2 YYDKDF, per germline (reference sequence). This CDR3 has 18 amino acids. This chain connects TRBV15 to TRBJ2-2; D perhaps matches TRBD1 (6 bases). This TCR was recovered from an adult with mismatch repair-deficient cancer. The material sequenced was peripheral blood, taken 76 weeks after starting pembrolizumab. The CDR3 DNA is TGTGCCACCAGCAGATCATTCAGGGGCAGTCAATACACCGGGGAGCTGTTTTTT. Residues: CATSRSFRGSQYTGELFF.